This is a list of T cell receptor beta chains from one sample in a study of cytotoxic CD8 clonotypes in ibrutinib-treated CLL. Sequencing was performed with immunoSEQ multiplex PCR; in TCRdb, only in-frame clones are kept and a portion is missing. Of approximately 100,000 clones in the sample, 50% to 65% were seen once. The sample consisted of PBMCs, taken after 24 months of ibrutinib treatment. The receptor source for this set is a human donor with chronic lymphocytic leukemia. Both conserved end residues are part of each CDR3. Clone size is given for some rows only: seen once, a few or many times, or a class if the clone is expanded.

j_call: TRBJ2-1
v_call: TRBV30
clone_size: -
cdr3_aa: CAWSAGLAGGGEQFF

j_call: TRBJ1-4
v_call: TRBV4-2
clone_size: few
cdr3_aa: CASSQELQGKLFF

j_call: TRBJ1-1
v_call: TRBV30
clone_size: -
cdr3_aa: CAWGIRRGALAEAFF

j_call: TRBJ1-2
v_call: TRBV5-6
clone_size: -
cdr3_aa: CASSLGRDGYTF

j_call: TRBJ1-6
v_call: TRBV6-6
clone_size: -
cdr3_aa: CASIPGWNDSPLHF

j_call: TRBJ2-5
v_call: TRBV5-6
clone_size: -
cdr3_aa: CASSLWTQETQYF

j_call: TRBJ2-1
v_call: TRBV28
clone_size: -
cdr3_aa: CASSQSSGYYNEQFF

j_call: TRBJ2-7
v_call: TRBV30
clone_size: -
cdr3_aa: CAWTPGQLYEQYF

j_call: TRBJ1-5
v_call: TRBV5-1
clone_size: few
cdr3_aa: CASPLLRQKGNSNQPQHF

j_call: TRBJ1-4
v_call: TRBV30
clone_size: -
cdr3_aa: CAWSRGRNEKLFF

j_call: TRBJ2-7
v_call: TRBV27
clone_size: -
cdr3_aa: CASSRGDLDATYEQYF

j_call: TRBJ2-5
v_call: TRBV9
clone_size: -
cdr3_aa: CASSALTSVETQYF

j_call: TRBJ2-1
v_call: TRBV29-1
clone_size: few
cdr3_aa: CSVGAAVGGEQFF

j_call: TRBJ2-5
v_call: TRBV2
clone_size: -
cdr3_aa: CASSDSGGQETQYF

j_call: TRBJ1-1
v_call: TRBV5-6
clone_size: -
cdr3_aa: CASSRRGNTEAFF

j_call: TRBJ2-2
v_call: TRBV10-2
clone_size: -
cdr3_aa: CASSGQGSTGELFF

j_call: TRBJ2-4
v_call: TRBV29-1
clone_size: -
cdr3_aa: CSARQGGNIQYF

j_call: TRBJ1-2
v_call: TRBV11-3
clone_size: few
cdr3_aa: CASSLGWEVARGYTF

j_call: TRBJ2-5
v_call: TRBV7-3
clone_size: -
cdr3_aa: CASSFPGETQYF

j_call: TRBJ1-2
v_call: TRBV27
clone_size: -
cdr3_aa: CASSLSNRGDYGYTF

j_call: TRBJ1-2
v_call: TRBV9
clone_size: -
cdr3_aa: CASSTQTERTGDGYTF

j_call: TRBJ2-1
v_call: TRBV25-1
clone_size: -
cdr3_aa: CASSPLSGQSNEQFF

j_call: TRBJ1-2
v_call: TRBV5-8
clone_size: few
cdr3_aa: CASSLGESYGYTF

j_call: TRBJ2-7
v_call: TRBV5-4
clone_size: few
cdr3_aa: CASSLALGFGHEQYF

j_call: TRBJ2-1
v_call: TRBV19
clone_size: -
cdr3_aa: CASTGSYNEQFF

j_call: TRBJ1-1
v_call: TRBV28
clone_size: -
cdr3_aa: CASNPRRGTEAFF

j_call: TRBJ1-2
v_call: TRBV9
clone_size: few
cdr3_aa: CASSDRDRGNYGYTF

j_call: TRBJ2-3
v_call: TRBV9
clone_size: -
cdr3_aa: CASSVATGLGKADTQYF

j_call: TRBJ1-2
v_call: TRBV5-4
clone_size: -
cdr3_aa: CASSPQTGGIYGYTF

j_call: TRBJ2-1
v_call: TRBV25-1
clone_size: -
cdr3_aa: CASSEFSGRQFF

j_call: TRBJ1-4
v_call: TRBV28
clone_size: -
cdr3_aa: CASSSGRTGRGEKLFF

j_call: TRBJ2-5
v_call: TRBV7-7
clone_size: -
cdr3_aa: CASSLGLAGSQETQYF

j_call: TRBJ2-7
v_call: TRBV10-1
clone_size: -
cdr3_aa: CASSEAGATYEQYF

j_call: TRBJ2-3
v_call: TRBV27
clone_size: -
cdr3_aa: CASSLSPGWSTDTQYF

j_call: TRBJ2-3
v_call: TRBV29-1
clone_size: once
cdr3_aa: CSVTGVSDTQYF

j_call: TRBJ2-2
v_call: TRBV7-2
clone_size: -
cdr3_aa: CASSPGGSGGTGELFF

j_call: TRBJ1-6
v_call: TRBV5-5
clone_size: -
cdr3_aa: CASSPDRGSPLHF

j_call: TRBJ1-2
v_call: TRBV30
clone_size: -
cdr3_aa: CAWSPKTATNYGYTF

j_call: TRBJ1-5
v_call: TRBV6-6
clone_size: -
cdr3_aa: CATGAGGSNQPQHF

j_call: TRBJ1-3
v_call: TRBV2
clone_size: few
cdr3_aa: CASTQDRISGNTIYF

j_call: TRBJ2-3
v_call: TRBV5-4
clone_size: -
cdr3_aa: CASSWTQDTQYF